This TCR beta chain was observed in a study of T cell changes during pregnancy in multiple sclerosis. Germline CDR1 and CDR2: SGHNT and YYREEE (reference sequence). The V gene lost 0 bases and the J gene lost 7 bases, with 14 bases spanning the gap. The CDR3 has 16 residues. Sequencing was performed with immunoSEQ multiplex PCR; in TCRdb, only in-frame clones are kept and a portion is missing. Of approximately 89,000 clones listed, over 90% were seen once; the top ten hold 2% to 2.5%. The sequencing here drew on peripheral blood, taken in the third trimester of pregnancy. The chain combines TRBV5-4 with TRBJ1-6; D might be TRBD1 (6 bases). The source of this sequence is a female donor with multiple sclerosis, enrolled in a pregnancy study. The CDR3 DNA reads as TGTGCCAGCAGCTTGGAGTCAGGGGTGGGGAATTCACCCCTCCACTTT. Translation: CASSLESGVGNSPLHF.